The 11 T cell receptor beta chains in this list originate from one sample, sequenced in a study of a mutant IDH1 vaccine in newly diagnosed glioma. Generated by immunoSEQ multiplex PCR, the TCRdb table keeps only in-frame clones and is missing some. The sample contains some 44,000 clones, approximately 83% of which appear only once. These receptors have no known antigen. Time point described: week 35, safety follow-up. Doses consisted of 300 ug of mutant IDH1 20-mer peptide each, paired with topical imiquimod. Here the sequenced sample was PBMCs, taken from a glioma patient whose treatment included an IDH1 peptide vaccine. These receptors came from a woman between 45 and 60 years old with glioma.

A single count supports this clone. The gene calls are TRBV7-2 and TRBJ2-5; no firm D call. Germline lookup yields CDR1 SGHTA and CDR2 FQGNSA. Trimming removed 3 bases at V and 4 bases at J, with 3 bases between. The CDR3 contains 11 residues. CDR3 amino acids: CASSFAETQYF. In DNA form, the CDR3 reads TGTGCCAGCAGCTTCGCAGAGACCCAGTACTTC.

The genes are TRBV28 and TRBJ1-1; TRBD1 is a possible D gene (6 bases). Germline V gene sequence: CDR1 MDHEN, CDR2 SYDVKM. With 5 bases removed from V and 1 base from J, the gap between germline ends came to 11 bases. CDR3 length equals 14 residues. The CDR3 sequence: CASSVKTGNTEAFF. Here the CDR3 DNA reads TGTGCCAGCAGTGTAAAGACAGGGAACACTGAAGCTTTCTTT.

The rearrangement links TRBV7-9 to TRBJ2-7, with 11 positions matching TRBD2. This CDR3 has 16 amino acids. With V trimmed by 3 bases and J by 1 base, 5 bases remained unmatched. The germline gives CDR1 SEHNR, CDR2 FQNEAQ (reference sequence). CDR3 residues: CASSFSSGGISYEQYF. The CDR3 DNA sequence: TGTGCCAGCAGCTTCTCTAGCGGGGGGATTTCCTACGAGCAGTACTTC.

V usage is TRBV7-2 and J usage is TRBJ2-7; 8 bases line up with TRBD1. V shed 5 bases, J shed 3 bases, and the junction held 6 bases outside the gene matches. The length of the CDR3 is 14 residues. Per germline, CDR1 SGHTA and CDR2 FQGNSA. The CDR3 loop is CASSQVQGGYEQYF. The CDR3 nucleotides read TGTGCCAGCAGCCAAGTACAGGGGGGCTACGAGCAGTACTTC.

In DNA form, the CDR3 reads TGTGCCAGCAGTGGAAGAGGGGTTAACTATGGCTACACCTTC. This translates into CASSGRGVNYGYTF. V gene TRBV6-5 combines with J gene TRBJ1-2; TRBD1 is a possible D gene (5 bases). Germline CDR1 MNHEY, CDR2 SVGAGI. This CDR3 comprises 14 residues. V lost 5 bases to trimming and J lost 1 base, with 11 bases between them.

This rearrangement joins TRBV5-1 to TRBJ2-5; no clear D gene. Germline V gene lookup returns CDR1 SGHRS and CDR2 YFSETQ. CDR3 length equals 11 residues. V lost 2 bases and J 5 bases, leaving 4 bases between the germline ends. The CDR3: CASSFRETQYF. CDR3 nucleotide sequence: TGCGCCAGCAGCTTTCGCGAGACCCAGTACTTC. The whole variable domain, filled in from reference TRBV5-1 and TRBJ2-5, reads KAGVTQTPRYLIKTRGQQVTLSCSPISGHRSVSWYQQTPGQGLQFLFEYFSETQRNKGNFPGRFSGRQFSNSRSEMNVSTLELGDSALYLCASSFRETQYFGPGTRLLVL.

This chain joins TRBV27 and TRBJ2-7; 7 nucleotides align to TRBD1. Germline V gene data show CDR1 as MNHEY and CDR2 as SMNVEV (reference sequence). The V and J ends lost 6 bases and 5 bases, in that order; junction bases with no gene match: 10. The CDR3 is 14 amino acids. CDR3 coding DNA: TGTGCCAGCAGCCCGAGGACAGGAAGCCACGAGCAGTACTTC. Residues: CASSPRTGSHEQYF.

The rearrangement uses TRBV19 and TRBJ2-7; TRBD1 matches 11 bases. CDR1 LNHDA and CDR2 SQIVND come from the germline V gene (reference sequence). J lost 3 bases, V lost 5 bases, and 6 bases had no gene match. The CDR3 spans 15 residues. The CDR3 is CASSVPGQGGYEQYF. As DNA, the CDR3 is TGTGCCAGTAGTGTACCGGGACAGGGGGGCTACGAGCAGTACTTC.

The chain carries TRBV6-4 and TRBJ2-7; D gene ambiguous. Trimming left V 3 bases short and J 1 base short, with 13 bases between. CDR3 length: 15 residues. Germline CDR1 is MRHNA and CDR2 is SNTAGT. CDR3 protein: CASSENSAGSYEQYF. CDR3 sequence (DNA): TGTGCCAGCAGTGAGAACAGCGCAGGATCCTACGAGCAGTACTTC.

In nucleotides, the CDR3 is TGCGCCAGCAGCCAGCCCCTGGTCAGGGACACTGAAGCTTTCTTT. Translated: CASSQPLVRDTEAFF. The chain recombines TRBV4-1 with TRBJ1-1, with a possible D match to TRBD1 (5 bases). There are 15 residues in the CDR3. V was clipped by 3 bases and J by 3 bases, with 14 bases between them. Germline CDR1 reads MGHRA; CDR2 reads YSYEKL.

The CDR3 nucleotides read TGTGCCAGCAGGCGGACAGGGGCTATCGGAAACACCATATATTTT. Its protein is CASRRTGAIGNTIYF. This sequence joins TRBV6-5 and TRBJ1-3; 9 bases fit TRBD1. Germline lookup yields CDR1 MNHEY and CDR2 SVGAGI. V shed 6 bases, J shed 4 bases, and the junction held 7 bases outside the gene matches. This CDR3 spans 15 amino acids.